The T cell receptor (beta chain) under discussion was sequenced for a study of T cell clonality in common variable immunodeficiency. Trimming at V came to 5 bases and at J to 6 bases, leaving 9 bases not matched to a gene. Germline CDR1 and CDR2: LNHDA and SQIVND (reference sequence). This CDR3 comprises 15 residues. In this sample, this clone turned up many times. The read halts 3 residues ahead of the CDR3 end, with the missing end drawn from the germline J gene. TCRdb's copy holds only in-frame clones and misses some; the assay was immunoSEQ multiplex PCR. The sample yields tens of thousands of clones, without any singletons.

This sequence was found in a person aged 18 to 75 in good health. The sequenced sample consisted of peripheral blood mononuclear cells. This chain links TRBV19 with TRBJ2-3, with TRBD2 matching over 9 bases. The CDR3 is CASSSGLAPGDTQYF. The sequenced part of the CDR3 DNA is TGTGCCAGTAGTTCGGGACTAGCCCCCGGGGATACG.